This T cell receptor beta chain is from a study of blood T cell repertoires in COVID-19. Trimming took off 5 bases at V and 7 bases at J, with 9 bases between the two ends. The CDR3 is made up of 13 amino acids. TCRdb's copy holds only in-frame clones and misses some; the assay was immunoSEQ multiplex PCR. The profile shows over 70,000 clones, 80% of them singletons. The TCR sequence derives from a woman in her sixties or seventies with acute or convalescent COVID-19. The chain combines TRBV12-3 or TRBV12-4 with TRBJ1-6; D call uncertain. Sequenced material: peripheral blood. CDR3 residues: CASSATWNSPLHF. The CDR3 region has the DNA TGTGCCAGCAGTGCCACATGGAATTCACCCCTCCACTTT.